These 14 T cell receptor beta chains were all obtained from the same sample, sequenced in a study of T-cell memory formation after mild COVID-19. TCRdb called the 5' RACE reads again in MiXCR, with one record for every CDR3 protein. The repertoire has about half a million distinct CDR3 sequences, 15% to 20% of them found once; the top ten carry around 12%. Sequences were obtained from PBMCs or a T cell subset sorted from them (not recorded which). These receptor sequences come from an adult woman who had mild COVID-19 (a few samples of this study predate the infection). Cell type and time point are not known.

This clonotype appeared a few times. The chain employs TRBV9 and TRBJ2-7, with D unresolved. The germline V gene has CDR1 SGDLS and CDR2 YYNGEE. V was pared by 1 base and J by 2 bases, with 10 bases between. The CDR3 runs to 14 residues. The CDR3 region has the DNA TGTGCCAGCAGCGTATCGCCAAAGACCTACGAGCAGTACTTC. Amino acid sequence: CASSVSPKTYEQYF.

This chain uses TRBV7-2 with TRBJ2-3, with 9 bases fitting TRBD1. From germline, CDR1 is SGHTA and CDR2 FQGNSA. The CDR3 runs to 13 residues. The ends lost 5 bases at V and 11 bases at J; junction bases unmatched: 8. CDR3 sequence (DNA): TGTGCCAGCAGCGAAGAGACAGGGGGTCGGCAGTATTTT. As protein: CASSEETGGRQYF.

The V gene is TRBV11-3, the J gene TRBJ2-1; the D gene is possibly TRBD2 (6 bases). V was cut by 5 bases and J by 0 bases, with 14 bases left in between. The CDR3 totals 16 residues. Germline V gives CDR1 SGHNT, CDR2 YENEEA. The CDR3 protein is CASSAYRGSSYNEQFF. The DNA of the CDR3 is TGTGCCAGCAGCGCATATCGGGGGAGCTCCTACAATGAGCAGTTCTTC.

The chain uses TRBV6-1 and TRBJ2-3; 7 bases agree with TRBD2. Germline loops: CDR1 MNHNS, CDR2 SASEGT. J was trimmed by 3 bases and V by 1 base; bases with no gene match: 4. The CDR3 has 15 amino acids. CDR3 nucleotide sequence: TGTGCCAGCAGTGAAGAGGACGGGAGGACAGATACGCAGTATTTT. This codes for CASSEEDGRTDTQYF.

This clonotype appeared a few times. The CDR3 region is CASSPNAGGSYNEQFF. The CDR3 DNA sequence: TGTGCCAGCTCACCTAATGCGGGGGGCTCCTACAATGAGCAGTTCTTC. The chain couples TRBV18 to TRBJ2-1; 8 nucleotides match TRBD2. The length of the CDR3 is 16 residues. From germline, CDR1 is KGHSH and CDR2 LQKENI. V was pared by 3 bases and J by 0 bases, with 4 bases of the junction left unmatched.

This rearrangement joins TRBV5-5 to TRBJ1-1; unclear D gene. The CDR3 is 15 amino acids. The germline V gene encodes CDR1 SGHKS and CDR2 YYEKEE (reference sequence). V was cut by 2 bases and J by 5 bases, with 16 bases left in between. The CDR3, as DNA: TGTGCCAGCAGCTTTGTGGTGACGGGCGGGACTGAAGCTTTCTTT. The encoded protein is CASSFVVTGGTEAFF. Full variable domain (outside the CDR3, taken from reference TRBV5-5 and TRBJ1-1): DAGVTQSPTHLIKTRGQQVTLRCSPISGHKSVSWYQQVLGQGPQFIFQYYEKEERGRGNFPDRFSARQFPNYSSELNVNALLLGDSALYLCASSFVVTGGTEAFFGQGTRLTVV.

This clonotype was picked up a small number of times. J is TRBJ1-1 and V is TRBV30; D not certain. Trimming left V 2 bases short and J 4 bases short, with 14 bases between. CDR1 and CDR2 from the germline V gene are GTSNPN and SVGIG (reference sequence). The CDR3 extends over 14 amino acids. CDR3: CAWSLTHAITEAFF. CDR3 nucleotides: TGTGCCTGGAGTTTAACCCACGCGATCACTGAAGCTTTCTTT.

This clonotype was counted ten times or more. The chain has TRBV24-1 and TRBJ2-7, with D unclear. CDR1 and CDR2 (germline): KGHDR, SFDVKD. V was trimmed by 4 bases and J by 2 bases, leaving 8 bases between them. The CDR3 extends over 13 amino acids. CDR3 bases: TGTGCCACCAGTGACGCTGCTACCTACGAGCAGTACTTC. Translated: CATSDAATYEQYF.

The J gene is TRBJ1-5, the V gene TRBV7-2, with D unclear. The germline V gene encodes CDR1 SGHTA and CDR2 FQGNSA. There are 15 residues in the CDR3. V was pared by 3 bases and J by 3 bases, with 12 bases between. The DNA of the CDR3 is TGTGCCAGCAGCTTCAGGACGGTAGCCAATCAGCCCCAGCATTTT. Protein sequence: CASSFRTVANQPQHF.

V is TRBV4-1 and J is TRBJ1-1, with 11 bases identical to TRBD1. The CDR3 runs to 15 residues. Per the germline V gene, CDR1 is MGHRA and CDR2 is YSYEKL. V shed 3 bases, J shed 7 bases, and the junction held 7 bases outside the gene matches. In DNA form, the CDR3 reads TGCGCCAGCAGCCAGGGGGACAGGGGGATGGGTGAAGCTTTCTTT. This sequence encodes CASSQGDRGMGEAFF.

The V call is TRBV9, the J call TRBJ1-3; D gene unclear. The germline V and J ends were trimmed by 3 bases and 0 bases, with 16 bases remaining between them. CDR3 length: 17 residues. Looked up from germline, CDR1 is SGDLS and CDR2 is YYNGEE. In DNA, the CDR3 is TGTGCCAGCAGCGCCGAACCGACACGAAGCTCTGGAAACACCATATATTTT. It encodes CASSAEPTRSSGNTIYF.

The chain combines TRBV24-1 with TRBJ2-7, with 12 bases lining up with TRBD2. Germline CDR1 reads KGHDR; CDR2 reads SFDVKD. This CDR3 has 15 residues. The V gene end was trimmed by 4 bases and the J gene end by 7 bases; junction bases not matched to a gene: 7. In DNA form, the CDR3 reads TGTGCCACCAGTGAGCGACTAGCGGGAGCAGGAGAGCAGTACTTC. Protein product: CATSERLAGAGEQYF.

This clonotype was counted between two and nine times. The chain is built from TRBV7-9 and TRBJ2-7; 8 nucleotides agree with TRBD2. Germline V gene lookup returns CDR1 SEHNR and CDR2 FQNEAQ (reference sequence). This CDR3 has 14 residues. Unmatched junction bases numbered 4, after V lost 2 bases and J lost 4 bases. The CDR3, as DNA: TGTGCCAGCAGCTTACAAACTAGCGGATACGAGCAGTACTTC. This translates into CASSLQTSGYEQYF.

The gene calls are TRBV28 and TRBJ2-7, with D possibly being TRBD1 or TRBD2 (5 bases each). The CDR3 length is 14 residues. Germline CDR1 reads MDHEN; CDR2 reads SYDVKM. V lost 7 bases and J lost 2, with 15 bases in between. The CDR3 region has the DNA TGTGCCAGCATCTGGAGGTACAGGCCCTACGAGCAGTACTTC. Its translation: CASIWRYRPYEQYF.